This T cell receptor beta chain was captured in a study of T cells after yellow fever vaccination. Turning to the study itself: Preparation used SMART-Seq v4 Ultra Low Input for the low-cell-number fractions.

TCR cDNA was made by 5'RACE template switching, adding a universal primer site and UMIs. TCRdb re-derived calls from the 5' RACE reads in MiXCR, one entry per CDR3 protein. The sample includes approximately 300,000 distinct CDR3 sequences, about 6.9% of them seen just once. On this clonotype: The target antigen is unknown.

The ends lost 1 base at V and 4 bases at J; junction bases unmatched: 8. The CDR3 contains 16 residues. Germline CDR1 reads SGHTA; CDR2 reads FQGNSA. Study results and limitations: A small proportion of clonotypes was detected in both the CD4 and CD8 compartments. At around 96% for CD4 and approximately 88% for CD8, most primary-vaccination clones showed up again after the booster.

The specimen comprised PBMCs, sampled roughly 47 days after the first yellow fever vaccination. The V gene is TRBV7-2, the J gene TRBJ2-5, with TRBD2 identical over 8 bases. The sequence was obtained from a man aged 18 to 29 who received the YFV17D yellow fever vaccine. The CDR3 bases are TGTGCCAGCAGCTTAGGGCAACGGGGGGGGGTAGAGACCCAGTACTTC. It encodes CASSLGQRGGVETQYF. The variable domain in full, completed from reference TRBV7-2 and TRBJ2-5, reads GAGVSQSPSNKVTEKGKDVELRCDPISGHTALYWYRQSLGQGLEFLIYFQGNSAPDKSGLPSDRFSAERTGGSVSTLTIQRTQQEDSAVYLCASSLGQRGGVETQYFGPGTRLLVL.